A selection of T cell receptor beta chains follows, all from one sample in a study of T cell responses to AZD1222 COVID-19 vaccine. Sequencing was performed with immunoSEQ multiplex PCR; in TCRdb, only in-frame clones are kept and a portion is missing. The top ten hold about 15% of the sample, which has more than 85,000 clones, 85% to 90% seen once. Material: peripheral blood, obtained 28 days after the second AZD1222 dose. Receptors originate from an adult who received the AZD1222 COVID-19 vaccine. Each CDR3 is given with its conserved first and last residue. The order of the fields is J gene, D gene, V gene, CDR3 protein, CDR3 DNA. D genes are given only for firm matches.

>TRBJ1-1|TRBD1|TRBV4-1
CASSRAVGTVNTEAFF
TGCGCCAGCAGCCGGGCGGTAGGGACAGTGAACACTGAAGCTTTCTTT
>TRBJ2-7|TRBD1|TRBV7-3
CASSPWQGAYEQYF
TGTGCCAGCAGCCCGTGGCAGGGGGCATACGAGCAGTACTTC
>TRBJ2-6|NA|TRBV19
CASSPNTGANVLTF
TGTGCCAGTAGTCCCAATACTGGGGCCAACGTCCTGACTTTC
>TRBJ2-7|NA|TRBV20-1
CSARTTYEQYF
TGCAGTGCTAGAACCACCTACGAGCAGTACTTC
>TRBJ2-2|TRBD2|TRBV3-1/TRBV3-2
CASSPTHSGRAGELFF
TGTGCCAGCAGCCCTACCCATAGCGGGAGGGCCGGGGAGCTGTTTTTT
>TRBJ1-2|TRBD1|TRBV5-1
CASSFSGGDGYTF
TGCGCCAGCAGCTTCTCAGGGGGCGATGGCTACACCTTC
>TRBJ1-2|NA|TRBV27
CASSLRGGGHGYTF
TGTGCCAGCAGTTTAAGGGGAGGAGGACATGGCTACACCTTC
>TRBJ1-1|TRBD1|TRBV2
CASSSTGREAFF
TGTGCCAGCAGTTCGACAGGGAGAGAAGCTTTCTTT
>TRBJ2-1|NA|TRBV6-4
CATSEGRDGGDEQFF
TGTGCCACTTCGGAAGGGCGTGACGGGGGCGATGAGCAGTTCTTC
>TRBJ1-1|NA|TRBV2
CASSDKGNTEAFF
TGTGCCAGCAGTGATAAGGGGAACACTGAAGCTTTCTTT
>TRBJ2-7|NA|TRBV12-3/TRBV12-4
CASSLELANEQYF
TGTGCCAGCAGTTTAGAACTAGCTAACGAGCAGTACTTC
>TRBJ1-6|NA|TRBV2
CASRRARDTNSPLHF
TGTGCCAGCAGACGGGCCCGGGACACAAATTCACCCCTCCACTTT
>TRBJ2-7|NA|TRBV5-1
CASSLAQYYEQYF
TGCGCCAGCAGCTTGGCGCAGTACTACGAGCAGTACTTC
>TRBJ2-5|TRBD2|TRBV4-1
CASSSIVGLAGEETQYF
TGCGCCAGCAGCTCTATTGTAGGACTAGCGGGAGAAGAGACCCAGTACTTC
>TRBJ1-3|NA|TRBV5-5
CASSLGGSGNTIYF
TGTGCCAGCAGCTTGGGAGGAAGTGGAAACACCATATATTTT
>TRBJ1-2|NA|TRBV27
CASRETGPHYGYTF
TGTGCCAGCAGGGAGACAGGACCGCACTATGGCTACACCTTC
>TRBJ2-1|NA|TRBV6-1
CASSEALLIREKGNEQFF
TGTGCCAGCAGTGAAGCGCTTCTTATCAGGGAAAAGGGAAATGAGCAGTTCTTC
>TRBJ1-4|NA|TRBV19
CASSPPAVGAYEKLFF
TGTGCCAGTTCCCCCCCCGCCGTTGGGGCGTATGAAAAACTGTTTTTT
>TRBJ2-7|TRBD2|TRBV19
CATKALAGDEQYF
TGTGCCACCAAGGCACTAGCGGGAGACGAGCAGTACTTC
>TRBJ1-5|NA|TRBV6-5
CASSSKENQPQHF
TGTGCCAGCAGTTCCAAAGAGAATCAGCCCCAGCATTTT
>TRBJ1-4|TRBD1|TRBV25-1
CASSARQGLATNEKLFF
TGTGCCAGCAGTGCCCGACAGGGATTGGCAACTAATGAAAAACTGTTTTTT
>TRBJ1-6|NA|TRBV20-1
CSASGGRGNSPLHF
TGCAGTGCTAGTGGAGGGCGGGGAAATTCACCCCTCCACTTT
>TRBJ1-1|NA|TRBV28
CASSLWGGADTEAFF
TGTGCCAGCAGTTTATGGGGGGGGGCGGACACTGAAGCTTTCTTT
>TRBJ2-5|NA|TRBV6-6
CASSYPVGKETQYF
TGTGCCAGCAGTTACCCTGTGGGAAAAGAGACCCAGTACTTC
>TRBJ2-1|TRBD1|TRBV19
CASSIQKGAYEQFF
TGTGCCAGTAGTATCCAAAAGGGGGCCTATGAGCAGTTCTTC
>TRBJ2-1|NA|TRBV5-4
CASSLRQGYNEQFF
TGTGCCAGCAGCTTGCGGCAGGGCTACAATGAGCAGTTCTTC